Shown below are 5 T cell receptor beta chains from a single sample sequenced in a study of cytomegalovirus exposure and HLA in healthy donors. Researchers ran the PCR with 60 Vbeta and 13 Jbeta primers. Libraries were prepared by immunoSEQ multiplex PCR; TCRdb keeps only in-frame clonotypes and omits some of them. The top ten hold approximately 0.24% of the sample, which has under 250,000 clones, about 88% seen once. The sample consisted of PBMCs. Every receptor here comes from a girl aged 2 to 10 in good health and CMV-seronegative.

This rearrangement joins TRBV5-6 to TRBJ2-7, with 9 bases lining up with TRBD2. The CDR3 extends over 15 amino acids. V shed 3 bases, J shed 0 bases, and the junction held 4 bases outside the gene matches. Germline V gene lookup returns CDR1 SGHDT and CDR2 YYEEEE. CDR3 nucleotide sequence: TGTGCCAGCAGCTCCCTAGCGGGGAGCTCCTACGAGCAGTACTTC. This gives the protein CASSSLAGSSYEQYF.

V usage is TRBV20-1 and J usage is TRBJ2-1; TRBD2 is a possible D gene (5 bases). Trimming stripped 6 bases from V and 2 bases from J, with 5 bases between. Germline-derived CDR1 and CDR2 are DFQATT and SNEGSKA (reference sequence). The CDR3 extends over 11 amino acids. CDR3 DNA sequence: TGCAGTGCGGGAGCCTACAATGAGCAGTTCTTC. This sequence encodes CSAGAYNEQFF.

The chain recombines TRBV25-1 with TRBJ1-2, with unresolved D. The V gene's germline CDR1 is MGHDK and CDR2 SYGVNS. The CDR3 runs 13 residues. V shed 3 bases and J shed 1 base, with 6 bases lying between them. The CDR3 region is CASSDGVNYGYTF. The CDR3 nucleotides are TGTGCCAGCAGTGACGGGGTTAACTATGGCTACACCTTC.

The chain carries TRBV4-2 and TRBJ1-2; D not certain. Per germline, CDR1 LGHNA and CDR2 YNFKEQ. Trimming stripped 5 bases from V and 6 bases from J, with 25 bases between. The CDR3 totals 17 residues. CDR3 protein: CASSFRAAGAGKDGYTF. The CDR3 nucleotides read TGTGCCAGCAGCTTCCGCGCGGCAGGAGCGGGAAAAGATGGCTACACCTTC.

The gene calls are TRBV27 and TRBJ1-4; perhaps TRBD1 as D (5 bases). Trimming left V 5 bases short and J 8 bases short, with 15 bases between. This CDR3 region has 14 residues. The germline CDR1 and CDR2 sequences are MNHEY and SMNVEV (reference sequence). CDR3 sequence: CASSPRGAGEKLFF. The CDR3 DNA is TGTGCCAGCAGTCCCCGTGGGGCGGGGGAAAAACTGTTTTTT.